The source of this T cell receptor (beta chain) is a study of cytomegalovirus exposure and HLA in healthy donors (dated by TCRdb to about 2017). The study in broad terms: In an earlier analysis of 550 to 750 of the donors, under 300 Gb of sequence data and 117 million unique TCR beta sequences from approximately 180 million T cells were reported. An early release that covered 640 HLA-typed donors contained about 300 gigabases of sequencing data and around 80 million unique TCR sequences. Among the approximately 400 genotyped donors, 81% belonged to the genetic ancestry cluster associated with self-reported Caucasian donors. The study aimed to test whether cataloging public T cell receptors could reveal signatures of past pathogen exposure. The study profiled the T cell repertoires of under 850 subjects by immunosequencing and related them to cytomegalovirus serostatus. Besides the first cohort of 666 subjects, a separate validation cohort made up of around 120 different subjects was used. High-throughput TCR immunosequencing, statistical association of individual TCRs with disease status, and machine learning were combined to predict cytomegalovirus infection status. A later analysis re-examined previously published TCR beta repertoires from roughly 720 donors and added high-resolution HLA genotyping to investigate patterns of TCR occurrence. The later analysis used no new phenotypic data to find candidate immune exposures, relying instead on TCR beta sequences and their occurrence across donors. To decide whether each TCR beta V gene segment behaved as functional or pseudogenic, an earlier analysis of some 600 of the donors relied on high-throughput TCR beta sequencing. Alongside the repertoire data, information on donor age, sex, ethnicity and CMV serostatus was compiled. A later genetic analysis took genome-wide SNP genotypes for about three fifths of the roughly 670 donors and used that subset as a discovery cohort. All discovery cohort repertoires had been generated on a single sequencing platform. Both class I and class II loci were covered by HLA typing, at four-digit resolution. The number of typed donors differed by locus: about 629-630 for A, B, C, DRB1 and DQB1; roughly 510 for DQA1; approximately 610 for DPA1; and roughly 490 for DPB1. About five DR-DQ haplotypes were treated as single units for association and clustering because of strong linkage in the cohort. Across approximately 420 genotyped donors of the cohort, an average of about 220,000 unique TCR beta nucleotide sequences per donor were sequenced, and roughly 20% of those sequences were non-productive.

The receptor library was made with the immunoSEQ multiplex PCR assay. A mixture of 60 forward primers for TCR Vbeta segments and 13 reverse primers for TCR Jbeta segments was used in the multiplex PCR. A multiplex PCR assay on genomic DNA amplified the CDR3 region of rearranged TCR beta genes. Amplified TCR beta libraries were sequenced as 87-base-pair reads on the Illumina HiSeq System. The paper's data handling went like this. A later analysis tallied around 87 million unique TCR beta chains across the 600 to 700 repertoires, and approximately 9.9 million of those chains were shared by two or more donors. A nearest-neighbor algorithm error-corrected the raw reads and collapsed the reads into unique sequences, merging closely related sequences to remove PCR and sequencing errors. V, D and J gene segments were assigned by aligning CDR3 sequences to IMGT reference sequences. For a sequence to be retained, at least a six-nucleotide match to both a V gene segment and a J gene segment was required. Rearrangements were called productive when the CDR3 lacked stop codons and stayed in frame with V and J; all others were non-productive. CDR3 was defined according to IMGT convention as the region running from the second conserved V-encoded cysteine to the conserved J-encoded phenylalanine. In an earlier analysis of more than 550 of the donors, sequences lacking an unambiguous match to a single V gene segment were excluded. An earlier analysis of 587 of the donors called V segments functional above 56.7% productive rearrangements and segregating when the between-donor standard deviation exceeded 5%. A statistical classification framework was built for diagnosing cytomegalovirus status from the catalog of TCR beta chain sequences. In a later analysis, TCR nucleotide sequences were compared against IMGT/GENE-DB human TR gene sequences so that V and J genes could be assigned. In a later analysis, CDR3 sequences and most-parsimonious VDJ recombination scenarios were assigned using the TCRdist pipeline. In a later analysis, each TCR beta chain was defined by its CDR3 amino acid sequence together with its V-gene family, and reads lacking a unique V-gene family were excluded. To address suspected cross-contamination and a sequencing artifact, a later analysis removed over 500 highly shared, low-generation-probability nucleotide sequences. In a later analysis, a clonal expansion index for each public chain was calculated from normalized within-repertoire ranks of inferred template counts. In a later analysis, generation probabilities were computed with a VDJ recombination model fitted to out-of-frame rearrangements, and the resulting probabilities were checked against IGoR. In a later analysis, hypergeometric tests were used to score TCR-TCR, TCR-HLA and TCR-CMV co-occurrence, with a repertoire-size bias correction applied to TCR pairs. In a later analysis, false discovery rates were estimated by permuting HLA or CMV assignments 20 times. In a later analysis, co-occurring TCRs were grouped using DBSCAN, with TCRdist sequence similarity added in when clustering inside HLA-allele-positive subsets. For co-occurrence clustering, repertoires with fewer than 30,000 or more than 120,000 public chains were excluded, along with several repertoires with anomalous nucleotide sharing. Drawn from immuneACCESS, this table holds only the in-frame rearrangements with V and J called that TCRdb kept. Clones are partly lost; checked studies trace under half to an unresolved V gene and leave the rest unexplained. The V and J calls and clone size are taken from that table; D and trimming were inferred from the DNA. In this sample the table shows 69,000 or so clones, roughly three quarters of which occur a single time. Over 2.5% of the sample belongs to the ten largest clones.

The cohort comprised more than 550 healthy bone marrow donors. All cohort members were sampled while nominally healthy, although unrecorded immune exposures were likely present. The donor was CMV seronegative and belonged to the group of 320 or so seronegative cohort members. A peripheral blood sample was provided by each donor, and peripheral blood mononuclear cells were used for TCR beta sequencing. Genomic DNA was extracted from the blood cell samples with the Qiagen DNeasy Blood Extraction Kit. Sequences MDHEN (CDR1) and SYDVKM (CDR2) are obtained from the germline V gene. CDR3 length: 15 amino acids, cysteine to phenylalanine. The kept DNA is CDR3 alone, 45 bases in frame from the first base. The junction carries 12 bases between V and J, which are trimmed by 2 bases and 4 bases respectively. The investigation overall reported the following: The presence/absence analyses assumed that sequencing depth was roughly uniform across donors, and that assumption may not be true. When HLA alleles, especially DR and DQ, strongly co-occurred, attributing TCR associations to individual alleles was difficult. A later analysis found that TCR association rates varied across HLA loci, with DRB1 alleles showing the most associated TCRs and HLA-C alleles the fewest. A cluster of highly shared sequence variants was judged likely to represent a technical artifact of the sequencing pipeline. Only TCR beta chains were sequenced in this cohort, and the absence of alpha or paired-chain data limited detectable features. In an earlier analysis of roughly 560 of the donors, most TCR beta V segments were observed in productive rearrangements about 87% or about 30% of the time, broadly matching IMGT annotations. While some public TCRs were present in many individuals, most TCR sequences turned up only very rarely across donors. Compared with equally common non-associated chains, HLA-associated TCR beta chains in a later analysis were more clonally expanded and had lower generation probabilities. Because HLA typing was missing for some donors at each locus, association tests included only the typed subset. At a false discovery rate of 0.05, a later analysis linked around 15,000 TCR beta sequences to specific HLA alleles. In both the original and validation cohorts, the classifier was reported to diagnose cytomegalovirus status with high specificity and sensitivity. Several of the top co-occurrence clusters appeared to be linked to parvovirus B19, influenza, CMV and Epstein-Barr virus, according to a later analysis. According to a later genetic analysis, donors in an Asian-associated ancestry cluster had fewer N-insertions in productive TCRs than the approximately 700-donor mean. A further reported finding was that TCR beta sequences accurately predicted the HLA-A and HLA-B alleles for most subjects in the first cohort. V-gene and J-gene trimming of TCR beta chains was associated with a missense DCLRE1C variant in a later genetic analysis, and the association was replicated in an independent cohort. According to the authors, the approach could potentially be generalized to other disease states and immunological phenotypes. In the study, 150 to 200 TCR beta chains were listed as associated with cytomegalovirus. The only immune exposure information available for the cohort was CMV serostatus. The 87-base-pair reads could not distinguish some IMGT-functional V segments, including TRBV6-2 and TRBV6-3, so those segments were excluded. About 17 rarely observed V segments, including chromosome 9 orphons, were excluded from the earlier analysis of a few hundred of the donors because counts were too low. Most CMV-associated TCR beta chains appeared to be HLA-restricted in a later analysis, and the HLA associations seemed to be driven largely by CMV exposure. In vitro tests confirmed that a few of the cytomegalovirus-associated TCR beta chains recognize cytomegalovirus antigens. Correlated functional status among segregating V segments might reflect linkage disequilibrium, but an unknown experimental factor could not be ruled out.

The table lists this clone with a few counts. Which antigen it targets is not known. No much larger clone exists at a distance of one base, and base qualities are not known. This clonotype was sampled from a man between 18 and 35 years old in good health and CMV-seronegative. The source material was PBMCs. In this chain, TRBV28 is recombined with TRBJ2-1, and possibly TRBD2, on 6 matching bases. The CDR3 reads CASSLGGSRYNEQFF. Here is the DNA: TGTGCCAGCAGTTTAGGGGGGTCGCGTTACAATGAGCAGTTCTTC.